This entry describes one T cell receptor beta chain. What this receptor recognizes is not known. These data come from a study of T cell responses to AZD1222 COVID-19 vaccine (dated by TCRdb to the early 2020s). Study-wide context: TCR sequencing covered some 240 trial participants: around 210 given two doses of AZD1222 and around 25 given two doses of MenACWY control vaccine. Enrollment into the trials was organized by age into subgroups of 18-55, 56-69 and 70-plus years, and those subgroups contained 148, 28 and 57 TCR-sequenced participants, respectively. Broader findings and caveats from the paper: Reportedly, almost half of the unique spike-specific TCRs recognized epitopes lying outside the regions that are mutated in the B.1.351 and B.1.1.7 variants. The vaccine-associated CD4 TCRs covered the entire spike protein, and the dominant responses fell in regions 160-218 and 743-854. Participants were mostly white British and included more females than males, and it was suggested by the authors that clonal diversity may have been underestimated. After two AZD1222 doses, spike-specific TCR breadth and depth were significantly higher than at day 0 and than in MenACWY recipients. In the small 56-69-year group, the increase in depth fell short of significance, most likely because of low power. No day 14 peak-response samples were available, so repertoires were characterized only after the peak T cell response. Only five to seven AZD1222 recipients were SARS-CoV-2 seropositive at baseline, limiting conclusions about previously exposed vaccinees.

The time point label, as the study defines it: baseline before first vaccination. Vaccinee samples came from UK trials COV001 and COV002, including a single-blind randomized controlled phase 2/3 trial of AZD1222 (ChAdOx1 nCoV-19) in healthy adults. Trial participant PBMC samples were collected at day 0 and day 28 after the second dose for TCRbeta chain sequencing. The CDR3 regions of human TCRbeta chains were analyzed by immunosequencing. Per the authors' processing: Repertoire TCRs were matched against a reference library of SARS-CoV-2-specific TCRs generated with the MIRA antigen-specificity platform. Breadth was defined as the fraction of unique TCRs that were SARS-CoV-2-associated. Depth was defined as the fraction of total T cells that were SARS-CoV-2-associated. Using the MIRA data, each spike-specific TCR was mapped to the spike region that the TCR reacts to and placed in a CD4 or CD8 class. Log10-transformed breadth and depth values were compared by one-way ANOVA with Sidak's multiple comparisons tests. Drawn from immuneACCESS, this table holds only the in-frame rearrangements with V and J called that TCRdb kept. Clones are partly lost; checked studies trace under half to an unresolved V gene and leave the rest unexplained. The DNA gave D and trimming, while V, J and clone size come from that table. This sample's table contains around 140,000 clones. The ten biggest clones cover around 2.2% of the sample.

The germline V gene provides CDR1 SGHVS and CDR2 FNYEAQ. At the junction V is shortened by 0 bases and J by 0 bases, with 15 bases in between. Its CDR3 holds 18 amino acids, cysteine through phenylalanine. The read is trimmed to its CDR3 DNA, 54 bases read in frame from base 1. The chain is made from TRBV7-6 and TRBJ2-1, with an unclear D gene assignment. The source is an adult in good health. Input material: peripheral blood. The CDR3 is CASSLALVVGSSYNEQFF. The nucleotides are TGTGCCAGCAGCTTAGCGCTGGTGGTGGGTAGCTCCTACAATGAGCAGTTCTTC.